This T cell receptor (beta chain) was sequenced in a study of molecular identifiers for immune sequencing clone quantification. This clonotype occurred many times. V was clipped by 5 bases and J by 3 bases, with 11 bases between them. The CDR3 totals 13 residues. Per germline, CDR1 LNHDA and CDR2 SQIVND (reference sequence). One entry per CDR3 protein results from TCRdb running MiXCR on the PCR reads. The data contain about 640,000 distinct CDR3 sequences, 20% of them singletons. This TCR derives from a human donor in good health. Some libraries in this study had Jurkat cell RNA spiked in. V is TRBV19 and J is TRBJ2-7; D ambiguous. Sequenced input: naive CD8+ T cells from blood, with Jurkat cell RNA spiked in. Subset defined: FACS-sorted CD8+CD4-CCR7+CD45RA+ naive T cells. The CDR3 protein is CASSLTTYYEQYF. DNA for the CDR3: TGTGCCAGTAGTTTGACAACCTACTACGAGCAGTACTTC.